Listed here are 18 T cell receptor beta chains from one sample, sequenced in a study of CD8 T cells in ankylosing spondylitis. TCRdb redid the calling of the 5' RACE reads with MiXCR, one entry per CDR3 protein. Of 220,000 or so distinct CDR3 sequences listed, about 10% are singletons. Sequencing was carried out using blood, either unsorted or a sorted T cell fraction (not recorded which). Every receptor here comes from a male donor with ankylosing spondylitis or in good health (not recorded which).

A few counts support this clonotype. V and J are TRBV12-3 or TRBV12-4 and TRBJ2-5; no clear D. V was shortened by 5 bases and J by 1 base, with 11 bases between the two germline ends. The length of the CDR3 is 14 residues. The chain's CDR3 is CASSNLGLQETQYF. The DNA for the CDR3 is TGTGCCAGCAGTAATTTGGGTCTCCAAGAGACCCAGTACTTC.

This clonotype has a count of ten or more. The J gene is TRBJ1-1, the V gene TRBV5-1; D perhaps matches TRBD1 (6 bases). The germline V gene has CDR1 SGHRS and CDR2 YFSETQ. Trimming pared 2 bases from V and 5 bases from J, leaving 13 bases between. There are 14 residues in the CDR3. This chain's CDR3 is CASSFAGVDTEAFF. In DNA form, the CDR3 reads TGCGCCAGCAGCTTTGCAGGGGTAGATACTGAAGCTTTCTTT. The full variable domain, in which reference TRBV5-1 and TRBJ1-1 provide the parts outside the CDR3, is KAGVTQTPRYLIKTRGQQVTLSCSPISGHRSVSWYQQTPGQGLQFLFEYFSETQRNKGNFPGRFSGRQFSNSRSEMNVSTLELGDSALYLCASSFAGVDTEAFFGQGTRLTVV.

The rearrangement uses TRBV28 and TRBJ2-1; D unresolved. The ends were cut back, 2 bases at V and 2 bases at J, with 7 bases in the middle. CDR3 size: 14 residues. Germline CDR1 and CDR2: MDHEN and SYDVKM. The CDR3 DNA reads TGTGCCAGCAGTTTAGGCGGAACCTACAATGAGCAGTTCTTC. This sequence encodes CASSLGGTYNEQFF. Supplemented by reference TRBV28 and TRBJ2-1, the full variable domain reads DVKVTQSSRYLVKRTGEKVFLECVQDMDHENMFWYRQDPGLGLRLIYFSYDVKMKEKGDIPEGYSVSREKKERFSLILESASTNQTSMYLCASSLGGTYNEQFFGPGTRLTVL.

The V call is TRBV20-1, the J call TRBJ2-1; 12 bases line up with TRBD2. The ends lost 3 bases at V and 4 bases at J; junction bases unmatched: 4. Per the germline V gene, CDR1 is DFQATT and CDR2 is SNEGSKA (reference sequence). The CDR3 consists of 15 residues. The CDR3 DNA follows: TGCAGTGCTAGCCCCCTAGCGGGGGGGTACAATGAGCAGTTCTTC. This translates into CSASPLAGGYNEQFF.

This clonotype was observed many times. The gene calls are TRBV28 and TRBJ1-3; D is undetermined. Germline V CDR1 and CDR2: MDHEN, SYDVKM. The length of the CDR3 is 14 residues. Between the trimmed V and J ends, which lost 5 bases and 2 bases, there was a span of 10 bases. The CDR3 region has the DNA TGTGCCAGCAGTCCGTCGGGAGCTGGAAACACCATATATTTT. Translation: CASSPSGAGNTIYF. Looking up the rest from reference TRBV28 and TRBJ1-3 gives the full variable domain: DVKVTQSSRYLVKRTGEKVFLECVQDMDHENMFWYRQDPGLGLRLIYFSYDVKMKEKGDIPEGYSVSREKKERFSLILESASTNQTSMYLCASSPSGAGNTIYFGEGSWLTVV.

Ten or more counts support this clonotype. This chain uses TRBV7-2 with TRBJ1-4; TRBD1 matches at 9 bases. Looked up from germline, CDR1 is SGHTA and CDR2 is FQGNSA. The CDR3 runs to 16 residues. Unmatched junction bases numbered 5, after V lost 2 bases and J lost 4 bases. CDR3 residues: CASSLTGGAYNEKLFF. In DNA, the CDR3 is TGTGCCAGCAGCTTAACAGGGGGCGCCTATAATGAAAAACTGTTTTTT.

This clonotype was seen a few times. This chain uses TRBV5-1 with TRBJ2-1, with no clear D. Trimming stripped 7 bases from V and 0 bases from J, with 11 bases between. CDR1 and CDR2 from the germline V gene are SGHRS and YFSETQ. The CDR3 covers 14 residues. The CDR3 sequence is CASSPVSSYNEQFF. In DNA, the CDR3 is TGCGCCAGCTCCCCAGTTAGCTCCTACAATGAGCAGTTCTTC.

This clonotype was detected many times. The chain has TRBV3-1 and TRBJ2-1; weak D call: TRBD2 (7 bases). V gave up 4 bases and J gave up 8 bases, with 15 bases separating them. The length of the CDR3 is 14 residues. CDR1 is LGHDT and CDR2 is YNNKEL in the germline V gene (reference sequence). CDR3 amino acids: CASSPSGGIYEQFF. The CDR3 DNA is TGTGCCAGCAGCCCTTCGGGGGGCATCTATGAGCAGTTCTTC.

This clonotype was seen a handful of times. This rearrangement joins TRBV6-1 to TRBJ2-7; TRBD2 aligns across 11 bases. The germline CDR1 and CDR2 sequences are MNHNS and SASEGT. V lost 7 bases and J lost 3; bases outside the gene matches: 5. The CDR3 spans 14 residues. CDR3 sequence: CASTLAGGIYEQYF. CDR3 bases: TGTGCCAGCACTCTAGCGGGGGGTATCTACGAGCAGTACTTC.

This clonotype was recorded many times. The rearrangement links TRBV3-1 to TRBJ1-1, with D unclear. The germline V and J ends were trimmed by 4 bases and 2 bases, with 5 bases remaining between them. Germline CDR1 LGHDT, CDR2 YNNKEL (reference sequence). The CDR3 consists of 12 residues. DNA of the CDR3: TGTGCCAGCAGCCCGACTAACACTGAAGCTTTCTTT. Protein: CASSPTNTEAFF.

This clonotype appeared many times. The CDR3 region has the DNA TGTGCCATCAGTGACAGGGCAGACACCGGGGAGCTGTTTTTT. Translated, it gives CAISDRADTGELFF. V and J are TRBV10-3 and TRBJ2-2; a weak D match, TRBD1 (5 bases). Germline lookup yields CDR1 ENHRY and CDR2 SYGVKD. The germline V and J ends were trimmed by 3 bases and 3 bases, with 8 bases remaining between them. This CDR3 contains 14 residues.

This clonotype has ten or more counts. Relative to the germline gene, one junction end is altered; a read error may explain this. The V call is TRBV7-8, the J call TRBJ2-7; 7 bases map to TRBD1. The length of the CDR3 is 14 residues. The germline V gene encodes CDR1 SGHVS and CDR2 FQNEAQ. In DNA form, the CDR3 reads TGTGCCAGCAGCCTAGCCGGGACAGCTTACGAGCAGTACTTC. Its protein is CASSLAGTAYEQYF. Full variable domain (missing parts from reference TRBV7-8 and TRBJ2-7): GAGVSQSPRYKVAKRGQDVALRCDPISGHVSLFWYQQALGQGPEFLTYFQNEAQLDKSGLPSDRFFAERPEGSVSTLKIQRTQQEDSAVYLCASSLAGTAYEQYFGPGTRLTVT.

This clonotype was counted only a few times. The J gene is TRBJ2-2, the V gene TRBV28; either TRBD1 or TRBD2 may fit D (5 bases each). V dropped 6 bases and J dropped 5 bases, with 16 bases sitting between them. The CDR3 is 15 residues long. Germline-derived CDR1 and CDR2 are MDHEN and SYDVKM. The CDR3 DNA is TGTGCCAGCAGCTTCGCCGGGGCGAGGACCGGGGAGCTGTTTTTT. This encodes CASSFAGARTGELFF.

This clonotype was observed at least ten times. The rearrangement links TRBV12-3 or TRBV12-4 to TRBJ1-2; 9 nucleotides match TRBD1. V lost 5 bases and J lost 3; bases outside the gene matches: 4. The CDR3 covers 14 residues. This CDR3 reads CASSPGQGDYGYTF. Here the CDR3 DNA reads TGTGCCAGCAGTCCGGGACAGGGAGACTATGGCTACACCTTC.

This clonotype was picked up a small number of times. The CDR3 region has the DNA TGCGCCAGCAGCTTACTAGCGGGGGGCCCCATCTACAATGAGCAGTTCTTC. Protein product: CASSLLAGGPIYNEQFF. The chain has TRBV5-1 and TRBJ2-1, with TRBD2 matching 12 bases. The CDR3 is 17 residues long. J lost 3 bases, V lost 2 bases, and 6 bases had no gene match. Germline V CDR1 and CDR2: SGHRS, YFSETQ.

There are many counts of this clonotype. The chain combines TRBV5-1 with TRBJ1-1; 7 bases agree with TRBD1. The V segment lost 4 bases and the J segment 6 bases; nucleotides outside the gene matches: 3. There are 12 residues in the CDR3. Looked up from germline, CDR1 is SGHRS and CDR2 is YFSETQ. CDR3 DNA: TGCGCCAGCAGCAGGACAGGACCTGAAGCTTTCTTT. Its translation: CASSRTGPEAFF.

This clonotype showed up many times. The chain recombines TRBV5-1 with TRBJ1-6, with D perhaps matching TRBD1 (6 bases). V lost 1 base and J lost 5, with 10 bases in between. The germline gives CDR1 SGHRS, CDR2 YFSETQ. The CDR3 runs 15 residues. In nucleotides, the CDR3 is TGCGCCAGCAGCTTGAGGCAGGGGAATAATTCACCCCTCCACTTT. Translated: CASSLRQGNNSPLHF. Combining the CDR3 with reference TRBV5-1 and TRBJ1-6 gives the whole variable domain KAGVTQTPRYLIKTRGQQVTLSCSPISGHRSVSWYQQTPGQGLQFLFEYFSETQRNKGNFPGRFSGRQFSNSRSEMNVSTLELGDSALYLCASSLRQGNNSPLHFGNGTRLTVT.

This clonotype appeared many times. The rearrangement joins TRBV11-2 to TRBJ2-3; TRBD2 might be the D (7 bases). The CDR3 covers 18 residues. V gave up 4 bases and J gave up 0 bases, with 20 bases separating them. Germline CDR1 SGHAT, CDR2 FQNNGV. CDR3 region: CASSSPSGASGSTDTQYF. The DNA for the CDR3 is TGTGCCAGCAGCTCCCCCTCAGGGGCTAGCGGAAGCACAGATACGCAGTATTTT.